This T cell receptor (beta chain) was found in a study of spatial heterogeneity in lung cancer. TCRdb itself ran the 5' RACE reads through MiXCR, one entry per CDR3 protein. The sample consists of roughly 8,400 distinct CDR3 sequences, 4.5% of them appearing once. The germline V gene has CDR1 SGDLS and CDR2 YYNGEE. This CDR3 is built from 13 residues. J lost 3 bases, V lost 2 bases, and 0 bases had no gene match. Time point indicated: sample taken at primary tumor resection. Study-level points and caveats: Estimated coverage of tumor T cells was about 6.4% for alpha and 12% to 15% for beta chains. It was found that expanded intratumoral alpha and beta TCR counts tracked tumor mutation counts.

This clonotype rates as medium-sized. No antigen is known for it. The rearrangement joins TRBV9 to TRBJ2-5, with 8 positions matching TRBD2. The sequencing used lung tumor tissue, collected at surgery. This TCR derives from a female donor with early-stage non-small cell lung cancer. The CDR3 bases are TGTGCCAGCAGCGTCGGGGGGGAAGAGACCCAGTACTTC. Encoded protein: CASSVGGEETQYF.